Described below is a single TCR beta chain sequence and its context. No antigen is known for it. CD4+CD45RO+CD25- cells were isolated as memory CD4+ T cells. A single record per CDR3 protein comes from TCRdb applying MiXCR to the 5' RACE reads. The repertoire consists of under 65,000 distinct CDR3 sequences, with roughly 30% occurring once and the leading ten covering roughly 3%. General study findings and limits: The larger cohort examined one V-J beta rearrangement, not whole repertoires. Tumor memory CD4+ T cell TCR gene usage clustered with blood and lymph node memory CD4+ cells and lymph node naive CD4+ cells. Tumor Treg TCRs overlapped most with tumor naive CD4+ cells.

This CDR3 region has 15 residues. The germline V gene has CDR1 SGHRS and CDR2 YFSETQ. The trim removed 2 bases at V and 5 bases at J, leaving 6 bases unmatched. This chain connects TRBV5-1 to TRBJ2-1, with TRBD2 matching over 8 bases. The sequencing input was tumor-infiltrating memory CD4+ T cells sorted from the breast tumor. The sample's subset: memory CD4+ T cells, CD4+CD45RO+CD25-. This TCR was recovered from a female donor with breast cancer. Written as DNA, the CDR3 is TGCGCCAGCAGCTTCGGACTAGCTTCCCACAATGAGCAGTTCTTC. It specifies CASSFGLASHNEQFF.